Listed below are T cell receptor beta chains from one sample, sequenced in a study of blood T cell repertoires in COVID-19. Sequencing was performed with immunoSEQ multiplex PCR; in TCRdb, only in-frame clones are kept and a portion is missing. The sample yields 320,000 or so clones, less than 90% seen once. The sample consisted of PBMCs or T cells enriched from blood (not recorded which). Receptors were obtained from a woman in her thirties who had recovered from COVID-19. Each CDR3 is given without its conserved first and last residue. The size entry is marked missing in some rows and otherwise reads once, few, many or a size class.

CDR3	size	J	V	length
ASSEQQAYNSPLH	.	TRBJ1-6	TRBV6-1	13
ASSGTAISSYNSPLH	.	TRBJ1-6	TRBV2	15
ASSLAVNTEAF	.	TRBJ1-1	TRBV5-1	11
ASTTDRDLGTDTQY	.	TRBJ2-3	TRBV16	14
ASSLSTSGGEDEQF	.	TRBJ2-1	TRBV11-3	14
ASSVDRDAEAF	.	TRBJ1-1	TRBV11-2	11
ASRDSSSYNEQF	.	TRBJ2-1	TRBV19	12
ASSYTRAGGWGNEQF	.	TRBJ2-1	TRBV7-8	15
AISASSGSYEQY	.	TRBJ2-7	TRBV10-3	12
ASSRNRGYQETQY	.	TRBJ2-5	TRBV7-6	13
ASSSQRVGPSTEAF	.	TRBJ1-1	TRBV28	14
ASSLGGEGGSYGYT	.	TRBJ1-2	TRBV5-6	14
ASRSGTGGYEQY	.	TRBJ2-7	TRBV6-5	12
AISESRAAPGNTEAF	.	TRBJ1-1	TRBV10-3	15
AWSADRGGSGNTIY	.	TRBJ1-3	TRBV30	14
ASPRADSYEQY	.	TRBJ2-7	TRBV3-1/TRBV3-2	11
ASSSRLAYEQF	.	TRBJ2-1	TRBV7-8	11
ASSRGQGAYEQY	.	TRBJ2-7	TRBV5-6	12
ASSQAGVNSPLH	.	TRBJ1-6	TRBV14	12
ASSRTREETQY	.	TRBJ2-5	TRBV7-9	11
ASSLGFSQETQY	.	TRBJ2-5	TRBV7-9	12
ATSDPATDTQY	.	TRBJ2-3	TRBV24-1	11
ATSDSGQRYGNEQF	.	TRBJ2-1	TRBV24-1	14
ASSDMGQGAYEQY	.	TRBJ2-7	TRBV2	13
ASSLGGVENTIY	few	TRBJ1-3	TRBV5-1	12
ASSSPLSATNTDTQY	.	TRBJ2-3	TRBV7-9	15
ASTLGTGVRNTEAF	.	TRBJ1-1	TRBV11-2	14
AISESQASSYNEQF	.	TRBJ2-1	TRBV10-3	14
ASSLDRLARTGELF	.	TRBJ2-2	TRBV7-2	14
ASLAGQNSPLH	.	TRBJ1-6	TRBV19	11
ASSPQQVNTGELF	.	TRBJ2-2	TRBV18	13
ASSPGQGGRQWQPQH	.	TRBJ1-5	TRBV18	15
ASSLLTGVVHIQY	.	TRBJ2-4	TRBV28	13
ASSPLDRVDVNEQY	.	TRBJ2-7	TRBV5-4	14
ASRNSAGGTDTQY	.	TRBJ2-3	TRBV6-5	13
ASSPPGREGYEQY	.	TRBJ2-7	TRBV6-5	13
ASSRSGGLHEQY	.	TRBJ2-7	TRBV3-1/TRBV3-2	12
ASSAVGLSTDTQY	.	TRBJ2-3	TRBV6-4	13
ARERCLSSGNTIY	.	TRBJ1-3	TRBV19	13
ASSLDSSNTGELF	few	TRBJ2-2	TRBV5-1	13
ASSSGTRVFEQY	.	TRBJ2-7	TRBV5-4	12
ASSTPDGRTSGFYNEQF	.	TRBJ2-1	TRBV7-9	17
ASSRGGRTEAF	few	TRBJ1-1	TRBV7-9	11
ASSSSIEVAGNTIY	once	TRBJ1-3	TRBV18	14
ASSSTSGGQF	.	TRBJ2-1	TRBV5-1	10
ASTRGGSGANVLT	.	TRBJ2-6	TRBV7-2	13
ASSAGTPYSNQPQH	.	TRBJ1-5	TRBV6-1	14
ASNWGGNTGELF	few	TRBJ2-2	TRBV7-2	12
ASSETSFFGGGAYEQF	.	TRBJ2-1	TRBV10-1	16
ASSSLLAGAYNEQF	.	TRBJ2-1	TRBV27	14
ASSLGRGMSTDTQY	few	TRBJ2-3	TRBV27	14
AISEGPGYGYT	.	TRBJ1-2	TRBV10-3	11
ASSPQGYGYT	.	TRBJ1-2	TRBV28	10